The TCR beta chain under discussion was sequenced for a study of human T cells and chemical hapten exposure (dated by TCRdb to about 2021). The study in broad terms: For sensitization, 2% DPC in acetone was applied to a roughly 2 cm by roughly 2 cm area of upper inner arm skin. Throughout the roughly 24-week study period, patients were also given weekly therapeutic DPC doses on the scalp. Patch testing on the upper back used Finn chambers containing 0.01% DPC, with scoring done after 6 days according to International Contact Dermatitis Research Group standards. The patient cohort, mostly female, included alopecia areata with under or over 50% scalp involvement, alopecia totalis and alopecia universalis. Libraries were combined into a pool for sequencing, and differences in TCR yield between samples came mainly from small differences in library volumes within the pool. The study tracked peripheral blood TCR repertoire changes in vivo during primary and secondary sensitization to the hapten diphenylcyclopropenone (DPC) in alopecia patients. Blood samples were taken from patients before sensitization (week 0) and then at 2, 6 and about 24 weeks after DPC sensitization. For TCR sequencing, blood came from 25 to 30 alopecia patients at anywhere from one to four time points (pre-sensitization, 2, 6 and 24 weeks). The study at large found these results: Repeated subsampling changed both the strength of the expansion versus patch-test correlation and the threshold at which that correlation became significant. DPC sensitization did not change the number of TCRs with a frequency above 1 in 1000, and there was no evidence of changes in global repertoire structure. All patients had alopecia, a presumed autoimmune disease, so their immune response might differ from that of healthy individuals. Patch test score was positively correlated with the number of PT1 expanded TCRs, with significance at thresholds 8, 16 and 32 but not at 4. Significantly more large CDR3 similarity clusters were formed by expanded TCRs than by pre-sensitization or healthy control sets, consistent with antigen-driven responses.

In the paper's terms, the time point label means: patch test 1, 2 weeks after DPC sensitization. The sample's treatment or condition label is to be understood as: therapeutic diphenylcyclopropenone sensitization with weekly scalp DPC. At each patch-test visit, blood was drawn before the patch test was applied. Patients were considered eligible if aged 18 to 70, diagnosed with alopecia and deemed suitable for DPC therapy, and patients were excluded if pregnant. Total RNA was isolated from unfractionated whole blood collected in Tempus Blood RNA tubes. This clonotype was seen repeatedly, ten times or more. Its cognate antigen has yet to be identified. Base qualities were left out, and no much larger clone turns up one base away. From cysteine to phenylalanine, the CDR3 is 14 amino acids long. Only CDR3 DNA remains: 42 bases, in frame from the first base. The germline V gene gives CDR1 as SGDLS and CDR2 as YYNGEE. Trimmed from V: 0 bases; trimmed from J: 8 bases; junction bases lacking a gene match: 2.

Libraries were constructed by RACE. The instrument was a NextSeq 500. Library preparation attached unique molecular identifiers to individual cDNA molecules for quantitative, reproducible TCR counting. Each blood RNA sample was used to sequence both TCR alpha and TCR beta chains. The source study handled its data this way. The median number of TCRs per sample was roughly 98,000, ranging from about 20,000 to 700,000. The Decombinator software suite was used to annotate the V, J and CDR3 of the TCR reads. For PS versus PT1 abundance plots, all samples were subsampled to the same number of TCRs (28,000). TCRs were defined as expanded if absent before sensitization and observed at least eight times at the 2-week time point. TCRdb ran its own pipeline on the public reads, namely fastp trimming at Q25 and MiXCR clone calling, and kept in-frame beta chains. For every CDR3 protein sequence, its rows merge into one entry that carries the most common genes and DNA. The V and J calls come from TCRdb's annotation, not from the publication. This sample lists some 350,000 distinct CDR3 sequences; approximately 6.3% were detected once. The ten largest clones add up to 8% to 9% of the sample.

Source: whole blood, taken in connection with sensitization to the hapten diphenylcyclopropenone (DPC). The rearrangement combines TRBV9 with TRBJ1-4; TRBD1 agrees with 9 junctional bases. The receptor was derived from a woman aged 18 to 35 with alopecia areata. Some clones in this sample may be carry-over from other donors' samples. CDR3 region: CASSVDRGREKLFF. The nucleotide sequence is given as TGTGCCAGCAGCGTAGACAGGGGGCGCGAAAAACTGTTTTTT.